This T cell receptor beta chain was found in a study of T cell responses to AZD1222 COVID-19 vaccine. Study results and limitations: Just a handful of AZD1222 recipients tested seropositive at baseline. White British ancestry dominated among donors, who included more females, and clonal diversity was possibly underestimated. Compared with day 0, the breadth and depth of the Spike-specific TCR repertoire rose significantly after two doses of AZD1222.

Some clones are missing from TCRdb's copy, which holds only in-frame ones; the method was immunoSEQ multiplex PCR. The sample lists 100,000 or so clones, approximately 87% seen once, with around a sixth in the top ten. A remark on this clone: What it recognizes is unknown.

V was shortened by 0 bases and J by 5 bases, with 14 bases between the two germline ends. This CDR3 is 16 amino acids long. Germline V gene sequence: CDR1 LNHNV, CDR2 YYDKDF (reference sequence). The input for sequencing was peripheral blood, taken on day 0 of AZD1222 vaccination. The chain couples TRBV15 to TRBJ2-1; D might be TRBD2 (6 bases). This TCR was recovered from an adult in good health. Here the CDR3 DNA reads TGTGCCACCAGCAGAGATCGGTCTAGCGCACACAATGAGCAGTTCTTC. It is translated as CATSRDRSSAHNEQFF.